The 7 T cell receptor beta chains below were found in one sample sequenced in a study of sequential checkpoint blockade in melanoma. The data were produced by immunoSEQ multiplex PCR, yet TCRdb's version contains in-frame clones alone and is incomplete. Among about 12,000 clones listed, about 80% were seen once. Regarding treatment: randomized to nivolumab then ipilimumab (arm A) or the reverse (arm B). Source: CD8+ T cells sorted from blood (inferred from file names), taken from a patient given nivolumab and ipilimumab in sequence. The origin of the receptors is a human donor with melanoma.

V is TRBV28 and J is TRBJ2-1; weak D call: TRBD1 (5 bases). V was trimmed by 5 bases and J by 2 bases, leaving 13 bases between them. Germline CDR1 MDHEN, CDR2 SYDVKM. This CDR3 comprises 15 residues. CDR3 DNA sequence: TGTGCCAGCAGTAAAGAACAGGTCCCCTACAATGAGCAGTTCTTC. This translates into CASSKEQVPYNEQFF.

The V gene is TRBV5-4, the J gene TRBJ2-7; no reliable D call. The CDR3 is 15 residues long. The V and J ends lost 0 bases and 3 bases respectively, with 13 bases between them. Germline V gene lookup returns CDR1 SGHNT and CDR2 YYREEE (reference sequence). The CDR3 DNA reads as TGTGCCAGCAGCTTGGGGTACGTAACTTTCTACGAGCAGTACTTC. It translates to CASSLGYVTFYEQYF.

This clone was observed a handful of times. V gene TRBV27 combines with J gene TRBJ2-7, with TRBD1 matching over 7 bases. CDR3 length: 16 amino acids. Trimming cost V 6 bases and J 5 bases; bases outside gene matches: 16. Germline values: CDR1 MNHEY, CDR2 SMNVEV (reference sequence). The CDR3 sequence is CASSRIPGQSIHEQYF. CDR3 DNA sequence: TGTGCCAGCAGCCGTATACCGGGACAGTCGATCCACGAGCAGTACTTC.

This clone was recorded a few times. The CDR3 spells CSDQNMNTEAFF. The CDR3 nucleotides read TGCAGCGATCAGAATATGAACACTGAAGCTTTCTTT. The rearrangement links TRBV29-1 to TRBJ1-1; D not certain. V was shortened by 7 bases and J by 0 bases, with 9 bases between the two germline ends. In germline, CDR1 is SQVTM, CDR2 ANQGSEA. The CDR3 consists of 12 residues.

V and J are TRBV4-3 and TRBJ2-7; TRBD2 might be the D (5 bases). Trimming cost V 1 base and J 4 bases, with 14 bases left between them. The germline CDR1 and CDR2 sequences are LGHNA and YSLEER. The CDR3 has 15 amino acids. Here the CDR3 reads CASSQGIGTGYEQYF. The CDR3 DNA sequence: TGCGCCAGCAGCCAAGGAATTGGAACGGGATACGAGCAGTACTTC.

The CDR3 DNA reads as TGTGCCAGCAGCTTGGCCTACACAGGGATTCAGCCCCAGCATTTT. This sequence encodes CASSLAYTGIQPQHF. The chain is built from TRBV7-9 and TRBJ1-5, with TRBD1 as a possible D gene (6 bases). Germline V gene lookup returns CDR1 SEHNR and CDR2 FQNEAQ (reference sequence). V was clipped by 3 bases and J by 6 bases, with 15 bases between them. The CDR3 is 15 amino acids.

This clone occurred once. The genes are TRBV4-1 and TRBJ2-1; 10 nucleotides align to TRBD2. V trimming: 4 bases; J trimming: 2 bases; junction bases outside the gene matches: 8. Germline-derived CDR1 and CDR2 are MGHRA and YSYEKL. The CDR3 is 17 amino acids. Here the CDR3 DNA reads TGCGCCAGCAGCCTACACCCAACTAGCGGGGCCTACAATGAGCAGTTCTTC. It yields the protein CASSLHPTSGAYNEQFF.